Listed below are T cell receptor beta chains from one sample, sequenced in a study of high-grade serous ovarian cancer treatment subgroups. Only in-frame clones appear in the TCRdb table, and some are missing; sequencing was by immunoSEQ multiplex PCR. The data hold 9,100 or so clones, with about 78% observed a single time. The sample was tumor tissue. The receptors were gathered from a human donor with high-grade serous ovarian cancer. The CDR3 runs from the conserved cysteine through the conserved F or W. The D gene is left open where the match is weak. Clone size is stated in some rows and not others, as once, few, many or a class when expanded.

D gene,V gene,clone size,J gene,CDR3 length,CDR3 DNA,CDR3 protein
.,TRBV19,.,TRBJ2-2,15,TGTGCCAGTAGTATAGTGGAGATGGGGACCGGGGAGCTGTTTTTT,CASSIVEMGTGELFF
TRBD2,TRBV27,.,TRBJ2-3,18,TGTGCCAGCAGAAGATCACTTCCTAGCGGACCTAGCACAGATACGCAGTATTTT,CASRRSLPSGPSTDTQYF
.,TRBV27,.,TRBJ2-5,16,TGTGCCAGCAGTCCTTTACTAGCAAGAACGCGGGAGACCCAGTACTTC,CASSPLLARTRETQYF
TRBD2,TRBV10-3,once,TRBJ2-1,14,TGTGCCATCAGTGGTGCGGGAGGGTGGAATGAGCAGTTCTTC,CAISGAGGWNEQFF
.,TRBV19,few,TRBJ1-2,13,TGTGCCAGTAGTCCTGAGGCTGACTATGGCTACACCTTC,CASSPEADYGYTF
.,TRBV29-1,.,TRBJ2-7,12,TGCAGCGTTGGGGGCGGAACGTACGAGCAGTACTTC,CSVGGGTYEQYF
.,TRBV28,.,TRBJ1-2,14,TGTGCCAGCAGAGTGGACTCCCATGCCTATGGCTACACCTTC,CASRVDSHAYGYTF
TRBD2,TRBV7-3,.,TRBJ2-3,16,TGTGCCAGCAGTCAAGCCGTGGGACTAGCAACAGATACGCAGTATTTT,CASSQAVGLATDTQYF
TRBD2,TRBV7-2,.,TRBJ2-5,19,TGTGCCAGCAGCGGACATCCGGGACTAGCGGGAGTTTTCCAAGAGACCCAGTACTTC,CASSGHPGLAGVFQETQYF
TRBD2,TRBV10-3,.,TRBJ2-5,14,TGTGCCACCACTAGCGGGAGGGCCCCAGAGACCCAGTACTTC,CATTSGRAPETQYF
.,TRBV19,.,TRBJ2-7,15,TGTGCCAGTAGTACCCTGGACACCAAATTCTACGAGCAGTACTTC,CASSTLDTKFYEQYF
.,TRBV7-9,.,TRBJ1-3,11,TGTGCCAGCAGCTTATCAGACATGGCCTATTTT,CASSLSDMAYF
TRBD1,TRBV5-1,.,TRBJ2-3,16,TGCGCCAGCAGCCCTACCGCGGGACAGGGCACAGATACGCAGTATTTT,CASSPTAGQGTDTQYF
.,TRBV14,.,TRBJ2-7,15,TGTGCCAGCAGCCTATCTGCGCGTAACTCCTACGAGCAGTACTTC,CASSLSARNSYEQYF
TRBD2,TRBV25-1,.,TRBJ2-3,14,TGTGCCAGCAATAGGGAGGGGATCACAGATACGCAGTATTTT,CASNREGITDTQYF
.,TRBV6-5,.,TRBJ1-2,13,TGTGCCAGCAGTCCTGAATCTAACTATGGCTACACCTTC,CASSPESNYGYTF
.,TRBV5-1,.,TRBJ1-1,14,TGCGCCAGCAGCGTCGGGGGAGGGAGGACTGAAGCTTTCTTT,CASSVGGGRTEAFF
TRBD1,TRBV28,.,TRBJ2-7,15,TGTGCCAGCAGGAGCTCGGGACAGGGAGGGGACGAGCAGTACTTC,CASRSSGQGGDEQYF
.,TRBV6-4,few,TRBJ1-5,14,TGTGCCATCCGGGACTCTTATAGCAATCAGCCCCAGCATTTT,CAIRDSYSNQPQHF
.,TRBV13,.,TRBJ1-3,13,TGTGCCAGCAGCTTAGGGGATGGAAACACCATATATTTT,CASSLGDGNTIYF
.,TRBV11-2,.,TRBJ2-3,16,TGTGCCAGCAGCCCGCCCGCAGGGGAGAGCACAGATACGCAGTATTTT,CASSPPAGESTDTQYF
.,TRBV11-2,.,TRBJ2-7,13,TGTGCCAGCAGCTTAGCAGTCTCCTACGAGCAGTACTTC,CASSLAVSYEQYF
.,TRBV7-8,.,TRBJ2-3,17,TGTGCCAGCAGCTTAAAAGCGACAGCCCATAGCACAGATACGCAGTATTTT,CASSLKATAHSTDTQYF
TRBD1,TRBV19,few,TRBJ2-1,14,TGTGCCAGTAGTATACAGGGGGCTCTAGATGAGCAGTTCTTC,CASSIQGALDEQFF
.,TRBV2,.,TRBJ2-6,15,TGTGCCAGCAATTCGCAGGCCGCTGGGGCCAACGTCCTGACTTTC,CASNSQAAGANVLTF
.,TRBV5-1,.,TRBJ1-3,16,TGCGCCAGCAGCTTAGGCAGGGTGGATTCTGGAAACACCATATATTTT,CASSLGRVDSGNTIYF
.,TRBV11-2,.,TRBJ2-7,15,TGTGCCAGCAGCTTTTTACAGGGTCCAAGCTACGAGCAGTACTTC,CASSFLQGPSYEQYF
.,TRBV5-4,.,TRBJ2-7,13,TGTGCCAGCAGCTTGGGACGGGATAGGGAGCAGTACTTC,CASSLGRDREQYF
.,TRBV13,.,TRBJ2-4,17,TGTGCCAGCAGCTTTGGAATGTCGCCGAGGGCCAAAAACATTCAGTACTTC,CASSFGMSPRAKNIQYF
TRBD2,TRBV7-3,.,TRBJ2-7,14,TGTGCCAGCAGCCCTTCTAGCGGACCTTACGAGCAGTACTTC,CASSPSSGPYEQYF
.,TRBV5-4,.,TRBJ1-2,14,TGTGCCAGCAGCCCGGATGGTCCGAACTATGGCTACACCTTC,CASSPDGPNYGYTF